A selection of T cell receptor beta chains follows, all from one sample in a study of blood T cells in healthy people across ages. TCRdb fed the 5' RACE reads into MiXCR, producing one record per CDR3 protein. The sample includes about 1.5 million distinct CDR3 sequences, 42% of them seen just once. Sequencing used blood. The source is a woman aged 18-29 years in good health. Both conserved end residues are part of each CDR3. A D gene is named only where the DNA matches it firmly.

>NA|TRBV29-1|TRBJ2-3
CSVEHRVPDTQYF
>NA|TRBV29-1|TRBJ2-3
CSVVGRVTDTQYF
>NA|TRBV7-2|TRBJ2-2
CASSLQRSTGELFF
>NA|TRBV27|TRBJ1-4
CASSTRTANEKLFF
>NA|TRBV4-2|TRBJ2-3
CASSPPTDWTSTDTQYF
>NA|TRBV6-5|TRBJ2-5
CASSYSLAQETQYF
>TRBD1|TRBV7-3|TRBJ2-1
CASSLFPGQGTNEQFF
>NA|TRBV29-1|TRBJ1-2
CSVEGVREADYGYTF
>TRBD1|TRBV20-1|TRBJ1-6
CSARQGQYNSPLHF
>NA|TRBV5-1|TRBJ1-4
CASSPDLGRELFF
>NA|TRBV20-1|TRBJ2-1
CSASLLSLAKNEQFF
>TRBD1|TRBV7-9|TRBJ1-6
CASSFHLGQGDSPPHF
>NA|TRBV4-1|TRBJ2-7
CASSLDRDGPYERYF
>NA|TRBV6-5|TRBJ2-1
CASSYSKSERVAPYNEQFF
>NA|TRBV12-3/TRBV12-4|TRBJ2-7
CASSLEAGLYYEQYF
>TRBD2|TRBV2|TRBJ2-1
CASSDSGRAEFF
>TRBD2|TRBV7-2|TRBJ2-5
CASSPSGRGGFETQYF
>NA|TRBV5-1|TRBJ2-7
CASSWGSGVFYEQYF
>NA|TRBV10-3|TRBJ1-1
CAATQGWVNTEAFF
>NA|TRBV20-1|TRBJ1-5
CSASEPQHF
>TRBD2|TRBV27|TRBJ2-5
CASSPGLAGVGTQYF
>TRBD1|TRBV29-1|TRBJ2-2
CSVTDRALTEELFF
>TRBD2|TRBV20-1|TRBJ2-3
CSAGTSATSDTQYF
>NA|TRBV4-1|TRBJ2-3
CASSQGYGTDTQYF
>NA|TRBV20-1|TRBJ1-2
CSASEDNGYTF
>TRBD1|TRBV7-9|TRBJ1-2
CASSLGLRGTDYGYTF
>NA|TRBV6-1|TRBJ1-2
CASSARALYGYTF
>NA|TRBV7-2|TRBJ2-1
CASSLGQNPSYNEQFF
>NA|TRBV4-2|TRBJ1-2
CASSQDGQSNYGYTF
>NA|TRBV29-1|TRBJ2-3
CSVNPRAVSSTDTQYF
>TRBD2|TRBV6-4|TRBJ2-3
CASSDSVASGGSTTDTQYF
>NA|TRBV20-1|TRBJ2-1
CSARDNRALRHEQFF
>NA|TRBV28|TRBJ1-5
CASTPDSFNQPQHF
>NA|TRBV25-1|TRBJ2-3
CSSRRTGGTDTQYF
>NA|TRBV28|TRBJ1-2
CASTGGASGYGYTF
>NA|TRBV7-3|TRBJ2-3
CASSPGVGSGLSTDTRYF
>NA|TRBV3-1|TRBJ1-5
CASSQGTYQPQHF
>TRBD1|TRBV20-1|TRBJ1-1
CSARDPSTGEGMNTEAFF
>TRBD2|TRBV10-1|TRBJ2-1
CASSEFKLAGGYNEQFF
>NA|TRBV18|TRBJ2-4
CASSPKGQHKNIQYF
>NA|TRBV2|TRBJ2-7
CASYDPDKTYYEQYF
>NA|TRBV7-2|TRBJ1-2
CASSLGRPDYYGYTF
>NA|TRBV20-1|TRBJ1-4
CSAPPPGTNEKLFF
>TRBD2|TRBV3-1|TRBJ2-1
CASSREVAGDNEQFF